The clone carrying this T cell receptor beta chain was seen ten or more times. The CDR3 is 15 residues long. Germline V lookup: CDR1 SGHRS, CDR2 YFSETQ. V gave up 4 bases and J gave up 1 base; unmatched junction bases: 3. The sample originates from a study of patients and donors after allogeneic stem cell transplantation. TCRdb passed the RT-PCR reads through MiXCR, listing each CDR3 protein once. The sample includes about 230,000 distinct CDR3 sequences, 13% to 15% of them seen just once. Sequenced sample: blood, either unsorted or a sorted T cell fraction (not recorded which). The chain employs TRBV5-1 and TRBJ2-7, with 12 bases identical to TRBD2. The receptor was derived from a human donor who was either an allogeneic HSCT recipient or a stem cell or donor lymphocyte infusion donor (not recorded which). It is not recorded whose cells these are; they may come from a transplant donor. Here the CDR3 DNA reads TGCGCCAGCAGCACCCTAGCGGGAGGGTCCTACGAGCAGTACTTC. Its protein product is CASSTLAGGSYEQYF.